These 7 T cell receptor beta chains were all obtained from the same sample, sequenced in a study of shared clonotypes between healthy human individuals. The method was immunoSEQ multiplex PCR; TCRdb's version includes in-frame clones alone and lacks a portion of them. The data contain fewer than 650,000 clones, less than 80% of them singletons. Material: PBMCs. These receptors all stem from a woman between 40 and 50 years old in good health. Some clones in this sample may be carry-over from other donors' samples.

This sequence joins TRBV27 and TRBJ1-2; 7 bases fit TRBD1. This CDR3 spans 15 amino acids. Germline V CDR1 and CDR2: MNHEY, SMNVEV (reference sequence). The J segment lost 2 bases and the V segment lost 6 bases, leaving 9 bases of the junction unmatched. The CDR3 DNA follows: TGTGCCAGCAGCCCCAACAGGGGTAGGAACTATGGCTACACCTTC. It translates to CASSPNRGRNYGYTF.

Only one count was recorded for this clone. The chain joins TRBV30 to TRBJ2-7; the D is unclear. The CDR3 covers 10 residues. V lost 6 bases, J lost 6 bases, and 9 bases lay in between. In germline, CDR1 is GTSNPN, CDR2 SVGIG (reference sequence). DNA for the CDR3: TGTGCCTGCTCGACATCCGAGCAGTACTTC. It is translated as CACSTSEQYF.

In its sample, this clone was seen once. V gene TRBV7-9 combines with J gene TRBJ2-3; 9 nucleotides align to TRBD1. From germline, CDR1 is SEHNR and CDR2 FQNEAQ (reference sequence). With V trimmed by 4 bases and J by 1 base, 3 bases remained unmatched. This CDR3 has 15 amino acids. The CDR3 reads CASSSRDRGTDTQYF. Here the CDR3 DNA reads TGTGCCAGCAGCTCCAGGGACAGGGGCACAGATACGCAGTATTTT.

V and J are TRBV6-1 and TRBJ2-7, with D unresolved. The CDR3 length is 12 residues. The germline V and J ends were trimmed by 10 bases and 5 bases, with 15 bases remaining between them. Germline V gene data show CDR1 as MNHNS and CDR2 as SASEGT. The CDR3 DNA sequence: TGTGCCATCGACCCAAGTAGAAACGAGCAGTACTTC. As protein: CAIDPSRNEQYF.

This clone was seen a few times. The V gene is TRBV28, the J gene TRBJ2-7; TRBD2 aligns across 10 bases. The CDR3 has 16 residues. Germline V lookup: CDR1 MDHEN, CDR2 SYDVKM. After removal of 1 base from V and 3 bases from J, the junction contained 6 bases not matched to a gene. In DNA, the CDR3 is TGTGCCAGCAGTTTATCTAGCGGGAGTAAGAGCTACGAGCAGTACTTC. Translating gives CASSLSSGSKSYEQYF.

The rearrangement links TRBV7-3 to TRBJ2-7, with 7 positions matching TRBD2. CDR1 and CDR2 from the germline V gene are SGHTA and FQGTGA. This CDR3 has 15 residues. Germline trimming cut 2 bases from V and 2 bases from J; bases unmatched to any gene: 6. CDR3 in amino acids: CASSLSAGVPYEQYF. CDR3 nucleotides: TGTGCCAGCAGCTTATCGGCGGGAGTCCCCTACGAGCAGTACTTC.

The chain has TRBV9 and TRBJ2-2, with D perhaps TRBD2 (6 bases). CDR1 is SGDLS, CDR2 YYNGEE, per germline. CDR3 length: 16 residues. The V end lost 0 bases, the J end lost 1 base, and 10 bases lay between the germline ends. This CDR3 reads CASSVAPAGNTGELFF. Written as DNA, the CDR3 is TGTGCCAGCAGCGTAGCCCCAGCGGGGAACACCGGGGAGCTGTTTTTT. Full variable domain (rest looked up from reference TRBV9 and TRBJ2-2): DSGVTQTPKHLITATGQRVTLRCSPRSGDLSVYWYQQSLDQGLQFLIQYYNGEERAKGNILERFSAQQFPDLHSELNLSSLELGDSALYFCASSVAPAGNTGELFFGEGSRLTVL.